The TCR beta chain described here comes from a study of blood T cells in healthy people across ages. Germline V gives CDR1 SGDLS, CDR2 YYNGEE. This CDR3 spans 12 amino acids. Primers used in a second PCR of roughly 7 to 12 cycles were a sample-barcoded 5' primer and a J-beta primer mix. TCRdb re-analysed the 5' RACE reads in MiXCR, keeping a single row per CDR3 protein. Of roughly 1.5 million distinct CDR3 sequences detected, roughly 43% appear once; the ten largest clones hold just over 4%. The chain links TRBV9 to TRBJ2-4; no reliable D call. The end of the DNA aligns better with TRBJ2-7, so the J call may be wrong. What was sequenced was blood. The clonotype was recovered from a woman between 18 and 29 years old in good health. CDR3 DNA sequence: TGTGCCAGCAGCGTAGTGCCCCACGAGCAGTACTTC. It is translated as CASSVVPHEQYF.